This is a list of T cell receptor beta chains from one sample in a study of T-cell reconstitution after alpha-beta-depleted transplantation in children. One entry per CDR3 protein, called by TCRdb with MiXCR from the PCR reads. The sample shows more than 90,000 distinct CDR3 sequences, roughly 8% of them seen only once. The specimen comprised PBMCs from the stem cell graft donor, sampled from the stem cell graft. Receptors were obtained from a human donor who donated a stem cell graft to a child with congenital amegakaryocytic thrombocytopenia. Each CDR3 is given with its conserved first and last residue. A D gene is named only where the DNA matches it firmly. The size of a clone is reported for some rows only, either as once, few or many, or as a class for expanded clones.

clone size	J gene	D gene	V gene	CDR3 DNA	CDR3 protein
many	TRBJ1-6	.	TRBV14	TGTGCCAGCAGCCAAGAAATGGGCCGAAATTCACCCCTCCACTTT	CASSQEMGRNSPLHF
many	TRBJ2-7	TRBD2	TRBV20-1	TGCAGTGCTAGGATAGCGGGGGGACACCCCTACGAGCAGTACTTC	CSARIAGGHPYEQYF
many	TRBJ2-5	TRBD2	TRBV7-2	TGTGCCAGCAGCCCCGGACTAGGAGAGACCCAGTACTTC	CASSPGLGETQYF
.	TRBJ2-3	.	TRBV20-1	TGCAGTGCTACCGGCGCCACAGGGGATACGCAGTATTTT	CSATGATGDTQYF
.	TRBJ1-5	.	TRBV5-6	TGTGCCAGCAGCTTATCAGGACAGTATAGCAATCAGCCCCAGCATTTC	CASSLSGQYSNQPQHF
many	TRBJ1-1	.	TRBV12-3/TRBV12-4	TGTGCCAGCACCCGAGGGGGCACTGAAGCTTTCTTT	CASTRGGTEAFF
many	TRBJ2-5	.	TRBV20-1	TGCAGTGCTAGTTCCATCCAAGAGACCCAGTACTTC	CSASSIQETQYF
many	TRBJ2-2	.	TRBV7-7	TGTGCCAGCAGCCAAGCATCATCGGGTAACACCGGGGAGCTGTTTTTT	CASSQASSGNTGELFF
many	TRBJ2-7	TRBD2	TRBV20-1	TGCAGTGCTAGTACCGGTAGGGAGGGCCCCTACGAGCAGTACTTC	CSASTGREGPYEQYF
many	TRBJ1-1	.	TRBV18	TGTGCCAGCTCACAGGGAGTGGGGACTGAAGCTTTCTTT	CASSQGVGTEAFF
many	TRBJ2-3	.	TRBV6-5	TGTGCCAGCAGTTACAGCGAGGGGGGAGGTGGCCCAGATACGCAGTATTTT	CASSYSEGGGGPDTQYF
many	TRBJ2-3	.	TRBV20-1	TGCAGTGCTGCCTGGGGGACAGCGGGAGTGGGCACAGATACGCAGTATTTT	CSAAWGTAGVGTDTQYF
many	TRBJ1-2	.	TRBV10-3	TGTGCCATCAGTGAGTCGAACCGGGCGTATGGCTACACCTTC	CAISESNRAYGYTF
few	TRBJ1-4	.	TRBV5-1	TGCGCCAGCAGCTTGACAGCATCTAATGAAAAACTGTTTTTT	CASSLTASNEKLFF
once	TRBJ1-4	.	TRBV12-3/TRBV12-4	TGTGCCAGCAGCCCCGGATCGATCGAAAAACTGTTTTTC	CASSPGSIEKLFF
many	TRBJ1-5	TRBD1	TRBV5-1	TGCGCCAGCAGCGGAACAGGGGAGAGCAATCAGCCCCAGCATTTT	CASSGTGESNQPQHF
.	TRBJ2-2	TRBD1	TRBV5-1	TGCGCCAGCAGCTTGCAGGGGGCGTACACCGGGGAGCTGTTTTTT	CASSLQGAYTGELFF
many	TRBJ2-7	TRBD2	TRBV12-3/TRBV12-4	TGTGCCAGCAGCCGGGGGGGAGGCTACGAGCAGTACTTC	CASSRGGGYEQYF
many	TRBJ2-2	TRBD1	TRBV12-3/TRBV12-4	TGTGCCAGCAGTATTGCACCCGGGACAGGGGGATACACCGGGGAGCTGTTTTTT	CASSIAPGTGGYTGELFF
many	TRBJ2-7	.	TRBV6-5	TGTGCCAGCAGTTACTCGACAGGCTACGAGCAGTACTTC	CASSYSTGYEQYF
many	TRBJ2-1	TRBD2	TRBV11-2	TGTGCCAGCAGCTCTAGGGGACTAGCGGCCTCTAGCTCCTACAATGAGCAGTTCTTC	CASSSRGLAASSSYNEQFF
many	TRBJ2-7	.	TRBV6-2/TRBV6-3	TGTGCCAGCAGTTACGCCGCCGCTAGCGAGCTGTACGAGCAGTACTTC	CASSYAAASELYEQYF
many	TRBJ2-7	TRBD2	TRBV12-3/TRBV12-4	TGTGCCAGCAGACTAGCGGAGATCTACGAGCAGTACTTC	CASRLAEIYEQYF
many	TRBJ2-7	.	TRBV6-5	TGTGCCAGCAGTCCCTTATACAGGGGAGGCGAGCAGTACTTC	CASSPLYRGGEQYF
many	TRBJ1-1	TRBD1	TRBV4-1	TGCGCCAGCAGCCAAGCGGGACAGGGGACCCGTGAAGCTTTCTTT	CASSQAGQGTREAFF
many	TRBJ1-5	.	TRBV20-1	TGCAGTGCTAGAGAGAGAGACGGGGTGTATAATCAGCCCCAGCATTTT	CSARERDGVYNQPQHF
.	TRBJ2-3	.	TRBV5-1	TGCGCCAGCAGCTTGGTGAGGGGGGGCGAAGATACGCAGTATTTT	CASSLVRGGEDTQYF
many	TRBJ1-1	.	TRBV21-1	TGTGCCAGCAACCAGGGGATGAACACTGAAGCTTTCTTT	CASNQGMNTEAFF
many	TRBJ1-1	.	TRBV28	TGTGCCAGCAGGGTACACCGCGGGGCGCTTTCGAACACTGAAGCTTTCTTT	CASRVHRGALSNTEAFF
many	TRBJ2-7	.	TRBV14	TGTGCCAGCAGCTTCCATAAGAACGAGCAGTACTTC	CASSFHKNEQYF
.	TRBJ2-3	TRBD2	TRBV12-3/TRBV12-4	TGTGCCTTCAGTTTGGGGGAGAGCGGGGTCGCGTTGGATACGCAGTATTTT	CAFSLGESGVALDTQYF
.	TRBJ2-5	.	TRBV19	TGTGCCAGTAGTATGGGGGGTCCAGGGGAGACCCAGTACTTC	CASSMGGPGETQYF
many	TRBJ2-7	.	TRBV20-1	TGCAGTGTCAGGGGTCCTGACTCCTACGAGCAGTACTTC	CSVRGPDSYEQYF